The entry that follows covers one T cell receptor beta chain sequence. The source of the sample is a study of blood T cell repertoires in COVID-19. Study summary: COVID-19 samples collected from the United States, Italy and Spain covered acute and convalescent phases.

Original analysis: The authors estimated nucleated cell counts from reference gene primer amplification. The protocol was immunoSEQ multiplex PCR, while the TCRdb copy is restricted to in-frame clones and leaves out a portion. V and J calls and clone size are as listed in that table; D and trimming were resolved from the DNA. This table holds roughly 79,000 clones, around 82% found once. The CDR3 sequence is 14 residues long. J gave up 10 bases and V 3 bases, and 2 bases lay outside the gene matches. Looked up from germline, CDR1 is LGHDT and CDR2 is YNNKEL (reference sequence). The sequencing input was peripheral blood. The V call is TRBV3-1 (or the pseudogene TRBV3-2), the J call TRBJ1-6, with 11 bases fitting TRBD1. The source of this sequence is a human donor in a cohort sampled during active COVID-19. CDR3 in amino acids: CASSHGTGGSPLHF. CDR3 bases: TGTGCCAGCAGCCATGGGACAGGGGGATCACCCCTCCACTTT.